This T cell receptor (beta chain) was profiled in a study of OX40 agonist ivuxolimab in advanced cancers. General study findings and limits: The mean number of expanded clones was higher in CD8+ T cells than in CD4+. Relatively little clonal expansion, among the lowest observed, appeared in partial responders at 0.1-3.0 mg/kg.

V was pared by 5 bases and J by 3 bases, with 7 bases of the junction left unmatched. This CDR3 contains 15 residues. CDR1 MGHRA and CDR2 YSYEKL come from the germline V gene. Produced via immunoSEQ multiplex PCR; TCRdb's table is partial and in-frame only. The table lists roughly 70,000 clones, about 86% of them singletons. Worth noting for this clone: Its antigen is as yet unknown.

Autoimmune disease history or systemic immunosuppression meant exclusion. The sample in question was CD4+ or CD8+ T cells sorted from blood, obtained in a trial of the OX40 agonist ivuxolimab. The chain couples TRBV4-1 to TRBJ2-7, with TRBD2 identical over 10 bases. The sequence was obtained from an adult with an advanced solid tumor such as melanoma, head and neck, liver or kidney cancer. As DNA, the CDR3 is TGCGCCAGCAGCTTGACCGGGACTAGCGACTACGAGCAGTACTTC. Translation: CASSLTGTSDYEQYF.